Here is one TCR beta chain with its context. This sample stems from a study of T cell responses to AZD1222 COVID-19 vaccine. Analysis merged second doses at about 4 or about 12 weeks. The CDR3 sequence is 13 residues long. Trimming stripped 3 bases from V and 4 bases from J, with 7 bases between. CDR1 and CDR2 (germline): WSHSY, SAAADI. Sequencing was performed with immunoSEQ multiplex PCR; in TCRdb, only in-frame clones are kept and a portion is missing. The sample lists some 79,000 clones, less than 85% occurring once. Sample: peripheral blood, taken 28 days after the second AZD1222 dose. The genes are TRBV10-2 and TRBJ1-5; D is undetermined. The source of this sequence is an adult who received the AZD1222 COVID-19 vaccine. CDR3 sequence reads: CASSDFGNQPQHF. As DNA, the CDR3 is TGCGCCAGCAGTGATTTTGGGAATCAGCCCCAGCATTTT.